This entry features one T cell receptor beta chain sequence. TCRdb's copy holds only in-frame clones and misses some; the assay was immunoSEQ multiplex PCR. Of about 400,000 clones listed, 87% are singletons. The record originates from a study of blood T cell repertoires in COVID-19. Study-level background: There were acute and convalescent COVID-19 samples, and they came from the United States, Italy and Spain. T cells, B-cell-depleted T cells, or PBMCs supplied cDNA or gDNA.

CDR1 is LNHDA, CDR2 SQIVND, per germline (reference sequence). V was shortened by 3 bases and J by 7 bases, with 13 bases between the two germline ends. The CDR3 runs to 14 residues. The sequence was collected from a woman between 18 and 29 years old with acute COVID-19. V usage is TRBV19 and J usage is TRBJ1-5; no clear D gene. Sequences were obtained from PBMCs or T cells enriched from blood (not recorded which). CDR3 region: CASSILGDPQPQHF. The CDR3 DNA sequence: TGTGCCAGTAGTATCCTAGGCGATCCACAGCCCCAGCATTTT. The whole variable domain, remainder taken from reference TRBV19 and TRBJ1-5, is DGGITQSPKYLFRKEGQNVTLSCEQNLNHDAMYWYRQDPGQGLRLIYYSQIVNDFQKGDIAEGYSVSREKKESFPLTVTSAQKNPTAFYLCASSILGDPQPQHFGDGTRLSIL.